Presented here are 27 T cell receptor beta chains from one specimen sequenced in a study of post-analysis software for immune sequencing data. Study findings and constraints: The five TRBV segments detected at higher frequency in patients than in controls included TRBV5-6, TRBV5-1 and TRBV20-1.

Their recognized antigens are unknown. Prepared libraries of TCR beta cDNA carried unique molecular identifiers. TCRdb reprocessed the PCR reads via MiXCR and lists one record per CDR3 protein. This sample carries roughly 570,000 distinct CDR3 sequences, around a third of them seen once, and the ten largest clones take 4.5% to 7.5%. Specimen: blood. Receptor source: a girl between 2 and 17 years old with multiple sclerosis.

The chain has TRBV28 and TRBJ1-2; D might be TRBD1 (6 bases). The V gene's germline CDR1 is MDHEN and CDR2 SYDVKM. The V and J ends lost 7 bases and 7 bases respectively, with 19 bases between them. The CDR3 is 14 residues long. CDR3 nucleotides: TGTGCCAGCATACCGCGGACAGTCGGCTGTGGCTACACCTTC. This sequence encodes CASIPRTVGCGYTF.

A note on this clonotype: Germline is not matched at one junction end, which may reflect a read error. This chain connects TRBV6-6 to TRBJ1-6; TRBD1 agrees at 8 bases. Germline CDR1 is MNHNY and CDR2 is SVGAGI (reference sequence). CDR3 length equals 15 residues. CDR3 DNA sequence: TGTGCCAGCACCTACTCGGGACAGGCGAATTTACCCCTCCACTTT. Translating it yields CASTYSGQANLPLHF.

The rearrangement links TRBV10-3 to TRBJ2-1, with TRBD2 identical over 10 bases. Losses at the gene ends were 3 bases for V and 5 bases for J; bases not matched to a gene: 13. The CDR3 contains 18 residues. Germline CDR1 and CDR2: ENHRY and SYGVKD. CDR3 region: CAISELASGGNIDNEQFF. CDR3 bases: TGTGCCATCAGTGAACTGGCTAGCGGGGGAAACATCGACAATGAGCAGTTCTTC.

This clonotype was found many times. This sequence joins TRBV29-1 and TRBJ2-1, with a tentative D call TRBD1 (5 bases). CDR1 is SQVTM, CDR2 ANQGSEA, per germline. V gave up 3 bases and J gave up 7 bases, with 25 bases separating them. The CDR3 length is 17 residues. The CDR3 loop is CSVESSGKVSSLNEQFF. The CDR3 coding sequence is TGCAGCGTTGAGTCATCAGGGAAGGTCTCGTCCTTGAATGAGCAGTTCTTC.

J is TRBJ2-5 and V is TRBV6-1; D is ambiguous. Germline lookup yields CDR1 MNHNS and CDR2 SASEGT. This CDR3 region has 13 residues. Trimming cost V 6 bases and J 1 base, with 9 bases left between them. This chain's CDR3 is CASRPAGQETQYF. CDR3 bases: TGTGCCAGCAGACCCGCAGGCCAAGAGACCCAGTACTTC.

V and J are TRBV6-5 and TRBJ1-1; 8 bases match TRBD1. Per the germline V gene, CDR1 is MNHEY and CDR2 is SVGAGI. J gave up 4 bases and V 0 bases, and 13 bases lay outside the gene matches. The CDR3 totals 18 residues. CDR3 region: CASSYSTDRAVWATEAFF. CDR3 nucleotide sequence: TGTGCCAGCAGTTACTCCACGGACAGGGCGGTTTGGGCCACTGAAGCTTTCTTT.

This rearrangement joins TRBV2 to TRBJ2-3, with D possibly TRBD2 on 6 matching bases. Between the trimmed V and J ends, which lost 8 bases and 2 bases, there was a span of 11 bases. CDR3 length equals 13 residues. In germline, CDR1 is SNHLY, CDR2 FYNNEI. The CDR3 region has the DNA TGTGCCAGCTGCCGGGAGTCCACAGATACGCAGTATTTT. Protein sequence: CASCRESTDTQYF.

The DNA of the CDR3 is TGTGCCAGCAGACAAACAGGACTTAACTATGGCTACACCTTC. This codes for CASRQTGLNYGYTF. The chain recombines TRBV11-1 with TRBJ1-2, with a tentative D call TRBD1 (5 bases). Trimming left V 6 bases short and J 1 base short, with 12 bases between. The germline V gene encodes CDR1 SGHAT and CDR2 FQDESV (reference sequence). This CDR3 comprises 14 residues.

The J gene is TRBJ1-4, the V gene TRBV20-1, with D uncertain. Per germline, CDR1 DFQATT and CDR2 SNEGSKA (reference sequence). Trimming pared 1 base from V and 3 bases from J, leaving 6 bases between. The CDR3 is 13 residues long. The CDR3 sequence is CSARGGSNEKLFF. The CDR3, as DNA: TGCAGTGCTAGAGGGGGTTCTAATGAAAAACTGTTTTTT.

The CDR3 nucleotides read TGTGCCAGCAGGGCCTGGAGCACAGATACGCAGTATTTT. Translating it yields CASRAWSTDTQYF. This chain joins TRBV2 and TRBJ2-3; D is ambiguous. The germline CDR1 and CDR2 sequences are SNHLY and FYNNEI. The CDR3 totals 13 residues. V was clipped by 6 bases and J by 0 bases, with 7 bases between them.

The sample holds a few counts of this clonotype. The chain employs TRBV12-3 or TRBV12-4 and TRBJ2-3; a possible D gene is TRBD2 (6 bases). The CDR3 is 16 amino acids. V was pared by 4 bases and J by 3 bases, with 17 bases between. The CDR3 nucleotides read TGTGCCAGCAGTTCTACCAAGGTCGGGGGTACAGATACGCAGTATTTT. Residues: CASSSTKVGGTDTQYF.

The chain has TRBV5-1 and TRBJ2-2; D ambiguous. The V end was cut by 6 bases, the J end by 0 bases, with 12 bases between. Germline values: CDR1 SGHRS, CDR2 YFSETQ. The CDR3 has 15 amino acids. CDR3 residues: CASTPLAANTGELFF. DNA for the CDR3: TGCGCCAGCACCCCCCTCGCGGCGAACACCGGGGAGCTGTTTTTT. The full variable domain, rest sourced from reference TRBV5-1 and TRBJ2-2, is KAGVTQTPRYLIKTRGQQVTLSCSPISGHRSVSWYQQTPGQGLQFLFEYFSETQRNKGNFPGRFSGRQFSNSRSEMNVSTLELGDSALYLCASTPLAANTGELFFGEGSRLTVL.

The chain couples TRBV11-2 to TRBJ2-1; 10 nucleotides match TRBD2. The germline V gene encodes CDR1 SGHAT and CDR2 FQNNGV. V trimming: 5 bases; J trimming: 3 bases; junction bases outside the gene matches: 7. There are 16 residues in the CDR3. CDR3: CASSPDRLAGYNEQFF. CDR3 DNA: TGTGCCAGCAGCCCCGACCGACTAGCGGGCTACAATGAGCAGTTCTTC.

The rearrangement links TRBV3-1 to TRBJ2-5; the D gene is possibly TRBD1 (6 bases). Looked up from germline, CDR1 is LGHDT and CDR2 is YNNKEL (reference sequence). Trimming pared 4 bases from V and 5 bases from J, leaving 14 bases between. The CDR3 runs to 14 residues. CDR3 sequence reads: CASSPTGRGETQYF. CDR3 DNA: TGTGCCAGCAGCCCAACAGGGCGCGGGGAGACCCAGTACTTC.

In its sample, this clonotype was seen a few times. The chain employs TRBV5-1 and TRBJ2-3; possibly TRBD2 for D (5 bases). This CDR3 is 16 amino acids long. Looked up from germline, CDR1 is SGHRS and CDR2 is YFSETQ. Trimming took 4 bases from V and 4 from J, leaving 19 bases between them. The CDR3 here is CASSPLVSAFADTQYF. The DNA for the CDR3 is TGCGCCAGCAGCCCCCTAGTTAGCGCTTTCGCAGATACGCAGTATTTT. Full variable domain (rest looked up from reference TRBV5-1 and TRBJ2-3): KAGVTQTPRYLIKTRGQQVTLSCSPISGHRSVSWYQQTPGQGLQFLFEYFSETQRNKGNFPGRFSGRQFSNSRSEMNVSTLELGDSALYLCASSPLVSAFADTQYFGPGTRLTVL.

This clonotype occurred a few times. The chain joins TRBV4-1 to TRBJ1-5; possible D gene TRBD1, 5 bases. Trimming removed 4 bases at V and 0 bases at J, with 10 bases between. The CDR3 extends over 15 amino acids. Germline V CDR1 and CDR2: MGHRA, YSYEKL. The CDR3 protein is CASSPQGHSNQPQHF. CDR3 sequence (DNA): TGCGCCAGCAGCCCCCAGGGCCATAGCAATCAGCCCCAGCATTTT.

The chain is built from TRBV12-3 or TRBV12-4 and TRBJ2-7; D not certain. The CDR3 totals 13 residues. The ends were cut back, 6 bases at V and 1 base at J, with 10 bases in the middle. The chain's CDR3 is CASSRIDSYEQYF. The CDR3 DNA sequence: TGTGCCAGCAGCCGAATCGATTCCTACGAGCAGTACTTC.

Of note for this clonotype: Sequence at one end of the junction differs from germline and may be a read error. The V and J genes are TRBV12-3 or TRBV12-4 and TRBJ2-3; D is possibly TRBD1 (6 bases). The CDR3 runs 17 residues. As DNA, the CDR3 is TGTGCCAGCAGTTTCCGCCCGGGACAAGCTAGCACAGATGCGCAGTATTTT. It is translated as CASSFRPGQASTDAQYF.

This clonotype was recorded many times. The V gene is TRBV6-1, the J gene TRBJ2-7; perhaps D is TRBD1 or TRBD2 (5 bases each). The CDR3 covers 13 residues. Per germline, CDR1 MNHNS and CDR2 SASEGT. V was shortened by 5 bases and J by 4 bases, with 12 bases between the two germline ends. CDR3 sequence reads: CASSMGVGYEQYF. In DNA form, the CDR3 reads TGTGCCAGCAGTATGGGGGTGGGTTACGAGCAGTACTTC.

The CDR3 DNA follows: TGTGCCAGCAGCTTATACGGGGAAGGGGAGACCCAGTACTTC. Translated: CASSLYGEGETQYF. The chain recombines TRBV7-9 with TRBJ2-5, with D perhaps matching TRBD2 (5 bases). The CDR3 loop spans 14 amino acids. Trimming took off 2 bases at V and 5 bases at J, with 12 bases between the two ends. The germline gives CDR1 SEHNR, CDR2 FQNEAQ (reference sequence).

The V call is TRBV20-1, the J call TRBJ2-1; the match to TRBD1 covers 10 bases. The CDR3 spans 15 residues. CDR1 is DFQATT and CDR2 is SNEGSKA in the germline V gene (reference sequence). With 6 bases clipped from V and 7 bases from J, the junction kept 12 bases outside the gene matches. The CDR3 region is CSATYRDRGSNEQFF. The CDR3 bases are TGCAGTGCAACCTACCGGGACAGGGGTTCTAATGAGCAGTTCTTC.

The chain links TRBV29-1 to TRBJ2-5; perhaps D is TRBD1 or TRBD2 (6 bases each). The germline V gene encodes CDR1 SQVTM and CDR2 ANQGSEA. The V end lost 3 bases, the J end lost 5 bases, and 16 bases lay between the germline ends. The CDR3 has 14 residues. The CDR3 DNA follows: TGCAGCGTTGAGAGTATGGGGGGCATGGAGACCCAGTACTTC. It is translated as CSVESMGGMETQYF.

By share, this clonotype ranks as large. This chain uses TRBV27 with TRBJ2-1, with D unresolved. There are 15 residues in the CDR3. From germline, CDR1 is MNHEY and CDR2 SMNVEV (reference sequence). V was trimmed by 3 bases and J by 6 bases, leaving 15 bases between them. The CDR3 DNA sequence: TGTGCCAGCAGTTTGGCCCTAGTGGCGATCAATGAGCAGTTCTTC. Amino acids: CASSLALVAINEQFF.

V is TRBV10-3 and J is TRBJ2-7; D could derive from TRBD1 or TRBD2 (6 bases each). Between the trimmed V and J ends, which lost 7 bases and 4 bases, there was a span of 11 bases. This CDR3 comprises 12 residues. Germline CDR1 reads ENHRY; CDR2 reads SYGVKD. In DNA form, the CDR3 reads TGTGCCATCAACCAGGGGAGGTACGAGCAGTACTTC. This codes for CAINQGRYEQYF.

The gene calls are TRBV29-1 and TRBJ1-1; D call uncertain. Trimming removed 4 bases at V and 1 base at J, with 7 bases between. Looked up from germline, CDR1 is SQVTM and CDR2 is ANQGSEA. CDR3 length equals 12 residues. CDR3 DNA: TGCAGCGTTGTAGGTTCGAACACTGAAGCTTTCTTT. Translation: CSVVGSNTEAFF.

The chain uses TRBV4-1 and TRBJ2-2; 9 bases are shared with TRBD1. V shed 3 bases, J shed 5 bases, and the junction held 7 bases outside the gene matches. The germline V gene has CDR1 MGHRA and CDR2 YSYEKL. The CDR3 totals 16 residues. The CDR3 reads CASSQQGQGRTGELFF. CDR3 nucleotides: TGCGCCAGCAGCCAGCAGGGACAGGGAAGGACCGGGGAGCTGTTTTTT.

This clonotype was seen a handful of times. The V call is TRBV7-2, the J call TRBJ2-5, with TRBD2 identical over 9 bases. CDR3 length: 16 residues. From germline, CDR1 is SGHTA and CDR2 FQGNSA. The V segment lost 0 bases and the J segment 5 bases; nucleotides outside the gene matches: 7. CDR3 coding DNA: TGTGCCAGCAGCTTAGCGCGTTTTCTAGCGGGGGAGACCCAGTACTTC. Amino acid sequence: CASSLARFLAGETQYF.